These 11 T cell receptor beta chains came from one sample sequenced in a study of blood T cells in healthy people across ages (dated by TCRdb to between 2014 and 2016). The library came from 5' RACE. Sequenced on an Illumina HiSeq 2500. A second PCR of roughly 6 to 12 cycles was performed with a sample-barcoded 5' primer and a J-beta primer mix. Through fastp at Q25 and MiXCR, TCRdb rebuilt clones from the public reads, retaining in-frame beta chains. Every entry covers one CDR3 protein and lists the most common genes and DNA from its rows. The sample profile shows about 930,000 distinct CDR3 sequences; roughly 28% of them were found once. Jointly, the top ten make up roughly a tenth of the sample. This sample also appeared in a second study, on T cells of mothers and their children.

Sequencing input: blood. Receptors originate from a woman aged 40 to 50 in good health.

The table lists this clonotype with many counts. The V call is TRBV5-1, the J call TRBJ2-4; maybe TRBD1 (5 bases). Germline V gene lookup returns CDR1 SGHRS and CDR2 YFSETQ. The CDR3 loop spans 14 amino acids. The V and J ends lost 1 base and 4 bases respectively, with 9 bases between them. The CDR3 sequence: CASSLTGPKNIQYF. In nucleotides, the CDR3 is TGCGCCAGCAGCTTGACAGGCCCGAAAAACATTCAGTACTTC.

The sample holds a few counts of this clonotype. The V call is TRBV25-1, the J call TRBJ1-3, with D unresolved. Germline lookup yields CDR1 MGHDK and CDR2 SYGVNS. This CDR3 has 14 amino acids. The V end was cut by 3 bases, the J end by 1 base, with 7 bases between. The CDR3 loop reads CASSERRSGNTIYF. The CDR3 coding sequence is TGTGCCAGCAGTGAGCGGAGGTCTGGAAACACCATATATTTT.

In regard to this clonotype: One base away lies a much larger clone, so this may be a sequencing read error. The chain couples TRBV5-5 to TRBJ2-7; D gene ambiguous. The CDR3 length is 13 residues. Germline V gene lookup returns CDR1 SGHKS and CDR2 YYEKEE (reference sequence). Here the CDR3 reads CASSRNIAYEQCF. CDR3 coding DNA: TGTGCCAGCAGCCGTAACATAGCCTACGAGCAGTGCTTC.

In its sample, this clonotype was seen a few times. The chain couples TRBV7-3 to TRBJ2-7; D may be TRBD2 (6 bases). The length of the CDR3 is 16 residues. V lost 1 base, J lost 7 bases, and 20 bases lay in between. CDR1 is SGHTA, CDR2 FQGTGA, per germline. Here the CDR3 reads CASSLSPPGVTGEQYF. DNA of the CDR3: TGTGCCAGCAGCTTAAGCCCCCCGGGGGTAACGGGTGAGCAGTACTTC.

This clonotype was observed at least ten times. The chain couples TRBV15 to TRBJ2-4, with D perhaps assigned TRBD1 or TRBD2 (6 bases each). The CDR3 is 19 amino acids. V dropped 0 bases and J dropped 4 bases, with 22 bases sitting between them. Germline CDR1 is LNHNV and CDR2 is YYDKDF (reference sequence). CDR3 in DNA: TGTGCCACCAGCAGAGAGGGGGACTCAGGGGCCGGCCGTAAAAACATTCAGTACTTC. Translated: CATSREGDSGAGRKNIQYF. Looking up the rest from reference TRBV15 and TRBJ2-4 gives the full variable domain: DAMVIQNPRYQVTQFGKPVTLSCSQTLNHNVMYWYQQKSSQAPKLLFHYYDKDFNNEADTPDNFQSRRPNTSFCFLDIRSPGLGDTAMYLCATSREGDSGAGRKNIQYFGAGTRLSVL.

V gene TRBV4-1 combines with J gene TRBJ2-1; the match to TRBD2 covers 9 bases. The CDR3 is made up of 16 amino acids. With V trimmed by 0 bases and J by 8 bases, 8 bases remained unmatched. Germline CDR1 reads MGHRA; CDR2 reads YSYEKL. The CDR3 region is CASSQDQAGGPHEQFF. Here the CDR3 DNA reads TGCGCCAGCAGCCAAGATCAGGCGGGGGGGCCCCATGAGCAGTTCTTC.

This clonotype was counted at least ten times. The rearrangement links TRBV7-9 to TRBJ2-1; D may correspond to TRBD1 or TRBD2 (6 bases each). Germline CDR1 SEHNR, CDR2 FQNEAQ (reference sequence). This CDR3 comprises 15 residues. V was cut by 3 bases and J by 6 bases, with 15 bases left in between. CDR3 bases: TGTGCCAGCAGCTTGAGGGGGGACCCCAGCAATGAGCAGTTCTTC. Residues: CASSLRGDPSNEQFF.

This clonotype was seen more than once but under ten times. V usage is TRBV5-1 and J usage is TRBJ2-5, with unresolved D. Trimming removed 4 bases from V and 4 bases from J, with 14 bases in between. The CDR3 consists of 14 residues. The germline CDR1 and CDR2 sequences are SGHRS and YFSETQ. This CDR3 is CASSTLSLIETQYF. The CDR3 DNA follows: TGCGCCAGCAGCACCCTTAGCCTTATAGAGACCCAGTACTTC.

Comment on this clonotype: A much bigger clone sits one base away, suggesting this may be a read error. This chain connects TRBV29-1 to TRBJ2-4; D possibly corresponds to TRBD1 (5 bases). Deletions cut 7 bases from V and 13 bases from J, with 20 bases between. The CDR3 length is 12 residues. Per the germline V gene, CDR1 is SQVTM and CDR2 is ANQGSEA. The chain's CDR3 is CSAGAPPAEQYF. The CDR3 DNA reads TGCAGCGCTGGGGCCCCCCCGGCTGAGCAGTACTTC.

DNA of the CDR3: TGCGCCAGCAGCCACCGACAGGGGATCGCCTCCTACGAGCAGTACTTC. Translation: CASSHRQGIASYEQYF. This sequence joins TRBV4-1 and TRBJ2-7, with 8 bases fitting TRBD1. With 3 bases clipped from V and 0 bases from J, the junction kept 7 bases outside the gene matches. Germline CDR1 reads MGHRA; CDR2 reads YSYEKL. CDR3 length equals 16 residues.

This clonotype was observed at least ten times. The chain recombines TRBV10-3 with TRBJ1-1; D is unclear. Germline V gives CDR1 ENHRY, CDR2 SYGVKD. Trimming took off 6 bases at V and 1 base at J, with 6 bases between the two ends. This CDR3 region has 12 residues. DNA for the CDR3: TGTGCCATCAGCCGCACGAACACTGAAGCTTTCTTT. Amino acid sequence: CAISRTNTEAFF.